Below, 15 T cell receptor beta chains from the same sample are listed, as sequenced in a study of tissue T cells after allogeneic stem cell transplantation. Generated by immunoSEQ multiplex PCR, the TCRdb table keeps only in-frame clones and is missing some. In the table there are approximately 22,000 clones, 72% of which are singletons. What was sequenced was spleen. Every receptor here comes from a female BALB/c mouse in good health. Mouse strain MHC haplotype: H2-d.

In the case of this clone: The gene symbols are mouse symbols. From the germline J gene comes the end of the CDR3, since the read stops 1 residue before it. The chain combines TRBV13-2 with TRBJ1-3, with D unclear. CDR1 is NNHNN and CDR2 is SYGAGS in the germline V gene (reference sequence). The length of the CDR3 is 14 residues. V was trimmed by 1 base and J by 2 bases, leaving 7 bases between them. The CDR3 here is CASGDRETGNTLYF. The covered CDR3 bases are TGTGCCAGCGGTGATAGGGAGACTGGAAATACGCTCTAT.

On this clone itself: Gene names follow the mouse nomenclature. The read finishes 1 residue shy of the CDR3 end, and the germline J gene is used to complete it. The chain is built from TRBV13-3 and TRBJ1-4; a weak D match, TRBD1 (5 bases). Germline V CDR1 and CDR2: NNHDY, SYVADS. V was shortened by 4 bases and J by 4 bases, with 14 bases between the two germline ends. The CDR3 length is 15 residues. CDR3 protein: CASSLSGQNNERLFF. CDR3 bases read: TGTGCCAGCAGTCTCAGCGGACAAAACAACGAAAGATTATTT.

A remark on this clone: Gene names follow the mouse nomenclature. The observed sequence ends 1 residue before the CDR3 terminus, with the missing tail filled in from the germline J gene. This chain links TRBV4 with TRBJ2-5; no clear D gene. V was shortened by 4 bases and J by 4 bases, with 3 bases between the two germline ends. This CDR3 contains 11 residues. The V gene's germline CDR1 is LGHDT and CDR2 YNNKQL (reference sequence). CDR3 DNA, as far as it was read: TGTGCCAGCAGCTTCAAAGACACCCAGTAC. This gives the protein CASSFKDTQY. The entire CDR3 protein is CASSFKDTQYF.

Only a few counts were recorded for this clone. Here the gene names and germline are mouse. The sequenced fragment ends 1 residue before the CDR3 boundary, so the rest is inferred from the germline J gene. This rearrangement joins TRBV31 to TRBJ1-3; TRBD1 is a possible D gene (6 bases). Germline V CDR1 and CDR2: GKSSPN, SITVG. V was pared by 4 bases and J by 0 bases, with 10 bases between. CDR3 length: 14 residues. Partial CDR3 DNA: TGTGCCTGGAATGGGGACAATTCTGGAAATACGCTCTAT. Its translation: CAWNGDNSGNTLY. The full CDR3 is CAWNGDNSGNTLYF.

For this clone: Gene names follow the mouse nomenclature. The read comes to an end 1 residue before the CDR3 does, leaving the germline J gene to fill in the end. The chain links TRBV14 to TRBJ1-2; 12 bases line up with TRBD1. The V segment lost 2 bases and the J segment 4 bases; nucleotides outside the gene matches: 3. Germline loops: CDR1 SGHDT, CDR2 FRDEAV. The CDR3 loop spans 15 amino acids. The CDR3 here is CASSLGTGGSSDYTF. The sequenced CDR3 bases are TGTGCCAGCAGTTTGGGGACAGGGGGCAGCTCCGACTACACC.

As to this clone: Mouse germline and gene names are used. The read terminates 1 residue before the CDR3 end, so the remaining end is supplied by the germline J gene. The chain recombines TRBV13-3 with TRBJ2-4, with no clear D. V was trimmed by 1 base and J by 0 bases, leaving 3 bases between them. CDR3 length equals 13 residues. CDR1 is NNHDY and CDR2 is SYVADS in the germline V gene. CDR3 bases read: TGTGCCAGCAGTGATAGGAGTCAAAACACCTTGTAC. Its protein is CASSDRSQNTLY. The entire CDR3 reads CASSDRSQNTLYF.

This clone was recorded only once. The genes and germline here are from mouse. The CDR3 is cut off 1 residue early in the read; its end comes from the germline J gene. The chain has TRBV13-2 and TRBJ1-2, with D possibly matching TRBD1 (6 bases). The V end lost 2 bases, the J end lost 1 base, and 12 bases lay between the germline ends. CDR1 is NNHNN, CDR2 SYGAGS, per germline (reference sequence). This CDR3 contains 15 residues. The sequenced CDR3 bases are TGTGCCAGCGGTGACACCGGGACAAAAAACTCCGACTACACC. Protein product: CASGDTGTKNSDYT. The complete CDR3 sequence is CASGDTGTKNSDYTF.

This clone occurred once. Gene labels here are mouse ones. The CDR3 bases that were read are TGTGCCAGCAGCCAAGTTGGGAATTCGCCCCTCTAC. It specifies CASSQVGNSPLY. The whole CDR3 sequence reads CASSQVGNSPLYF. V is TRBV5 and J is TRBJ1-6; D call uncertain. The observed sequence ends 1 residue before the CDR3 terminus, with the missing tail filled in from the germline J gene. TRBJ1-6 is an ORF, and what it does is uncertain. In germline, CDR1 is LGHNA, CDR2 YNLKQL (reference sequence). The V end lost 1 base, the J end lost 7 bases, and 5 bases lay between the germline ends. The length of the CDR3 is 13 residues.

Comment on this clone: Gene and germline names: mouse. Read sequence stops 1 residue before the CDR3 end, and the germline J gene provides the missing end. The genes are TRBV19 and TRBJ2-4, with TRBD1 identical over 8 bases. Per the germline V gene, CDR1 is FNHDT and CDR2 is SITEND (reference sequence). V was clipped by 2 bases and J by 6 bases; unmatched bases: 2. The CDR3 totals 13 residues. CDR3 DNA (partial): TGTGCCAGCAGTATGCAGGGGGCGAACACCTTGTAC. Encoded protein: CASSMQGANTLY. The whole CDR3 sequence reads CASSMQGANTLYF.

Worth noting for this clone: Any gene name here is a mouse gene name. The read finishes 1 residue shy of the CDR3 end, and the germline J gene is used to complete it. The J gene is TRBJ1-6, the V gene TRBV2, with D perhaps matching TRBD1 (5 bases). TRBJ1-6 is flagged as an ORF with uncertain function. The V gene's germline CDR1 is LGHNA and CDR2 YSYQKL. The CDR3 spans 15 residues. V lost 1 base and J lost 7, with 11 bases in between. The CDR3 bases that were read are TGTGCCAGCAGCCAAGGGCAGGGAAGGAATTCGCCCCTCTAC. Its translation: CASSQGQGRNSPLY. The full CDR3 protein is CASSQGQGRNSPLYF.

As for this clone: The gene names here belong to mouse. The CDR3 end falls 1 residue outside the read, so it is completed with the germline J gene. The chain couples TRBV13-2 to TRBJ1-5; D is unclear. From germline, CDR1 is NNHNN and CDR2 SYGAGS (reference sequence). V shed 10 bases and J shed 0 bases, with 8 bases lying between them. CDR3 length equals 12 residues. CDR3 protein: CAPTNNNQAPLF. CDR3 bases read: TGTGCCCCGACGAATAACAACCAGGCTCCGCTT.

This clone appeared once. Germline and genes here are mouse. The read ends 1 residue before the CDR3 terminus; that terminus is restored from the germline J gene. The chain couples TRBV5 to TRBJ1-1; 9 nucleotides line up with TRBD1. CDR3 length: 16 residues. Per the germline V gene, CDR1 is LGHNA and CDR2 is YNLKQL (reference sequence). V shed 0 bases and J 1 base; nucleotides not matched to a gene: 3. The DNA read from the CDR3 is TGTGCCAGCAGCCAAGAAACAGGGGGCAGGAACACAGAAGTCTTC. It is translated as CASSQETGGRNTEVF. The whole CDR3 region reads CASSQETGGRNTEVFF.

About this clone: Genes and germline are mouse. The CDR3 extends 1 residue past the end of the read, so its final part is completed from the germline J gene. This chain uses TRBV4 with TRBJ2-5, with 7 bases matching TRBD2. The V gene's germline CDR1 is LGHDT and CDR2 YNNKQL (reference sequence). This CDR3 region has 14 residues. V gave up 4 bases and J gave up 0 bases; unmatched junction bases: 1. The sequenced part of the CDR3 DNA is TGTGCCAGCAGCTCGACTGGGAACCAAGACACCCAGTAC. Protein product: CASSSTGNQDTQY. The entire CDR3 protein is CASSSTGNQDTQYF.

This clone occurred once. Mouse gene names apply. The CDR3 end is not reached by the read, which stops 1 residue before it; the germline J gene fills it in. This sequence joins TRBV13-2 and TRBJ1-4, with D tentatively TRBD1 (5 bases). V lost 4 bases and J 6 bases, leaving 7 bases between the germline ends. From germline, CDR1 is NNHNN and CDR2 SYGAGS (reference sequence). CDR3 size: 12 residues. Here the CDR3 reads CASGLRDERLFF. The CDR3 bases that were read are TGTGCCAGCGGTCTCAGGGACGAAAGATTATTT.

About this clone itself: The listed genes are named as in mouse. The read terminates 1 residue ahead of where the CDR3 ends, so the germline J gene completes it. The chain is built from TRBV2 and TRBJ2-5; unclear D gene. Trimming took off 2 bases at V and 0 bases at J, with 6 bases between the two ends. From germline, CDR1 is LGHNA and CDR2 YSYQKL. The length of the CDR3 is 14 residues. CDR3 in amino acids: CASSQQKNQDTQYF. The covered CDR3 bases are TGTGCCAGCAGCCAACAGAAAAACCAAGACACCCAGTAC.